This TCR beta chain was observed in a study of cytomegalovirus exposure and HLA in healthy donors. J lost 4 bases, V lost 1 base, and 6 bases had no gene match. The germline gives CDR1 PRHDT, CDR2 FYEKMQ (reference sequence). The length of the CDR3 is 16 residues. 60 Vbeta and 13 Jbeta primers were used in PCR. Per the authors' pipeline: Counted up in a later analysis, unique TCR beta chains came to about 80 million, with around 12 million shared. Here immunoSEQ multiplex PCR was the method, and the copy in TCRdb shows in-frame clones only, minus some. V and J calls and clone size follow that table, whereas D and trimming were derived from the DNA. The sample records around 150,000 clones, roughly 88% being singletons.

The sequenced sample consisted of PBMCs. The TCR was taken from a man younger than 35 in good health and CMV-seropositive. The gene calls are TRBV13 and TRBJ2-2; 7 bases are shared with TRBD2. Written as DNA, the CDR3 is TGTGCCAGCAGCTTAGTTCGCGGGGGAGTCACCGGGGAGCTGTTTTTT. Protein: CASSLVRGGVTGELFF.